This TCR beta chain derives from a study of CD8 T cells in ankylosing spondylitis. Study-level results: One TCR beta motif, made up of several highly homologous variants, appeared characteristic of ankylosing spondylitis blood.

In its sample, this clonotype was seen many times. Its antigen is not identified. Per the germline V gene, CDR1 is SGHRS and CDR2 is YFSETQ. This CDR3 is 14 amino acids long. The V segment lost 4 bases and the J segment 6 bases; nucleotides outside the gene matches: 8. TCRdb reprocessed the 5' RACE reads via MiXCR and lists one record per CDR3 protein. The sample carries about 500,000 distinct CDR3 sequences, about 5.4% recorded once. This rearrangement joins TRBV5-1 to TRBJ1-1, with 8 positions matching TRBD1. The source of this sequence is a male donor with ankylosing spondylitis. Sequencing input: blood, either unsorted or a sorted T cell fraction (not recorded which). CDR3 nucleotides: TGCGCCAGCAGCGCCACAGGGGGGAGGGCTGAAGCTTTCTTT. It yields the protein CASSATGGRAEAFF.